The 23 T cell receptor beta chains below were found in one sample sequenced in a study of control samples from healthy donors and cancer patients (dated by TCRdb to about 2020). Library creation used the immunoSEQ multiplex PCR assay. TCRdb's version of the immuneACCESS table is confined to in-frame rearrangements and falls short of the full clone set. An unresolved V gene accounts for under half of the shortfall where checked; the remainder is of unknown origin. This sample lists some 200,000 clones; roughly 94% were detected once. The ten biggest clones cover about 1.6% of the sample. Input material: blood. The origin of the receptors is a man over 45 in good health.

This rearrangement joins TRBV29-1 to TRBJ1-1; D not resolved. This CDR3 has 14 residues. Germline V CDR1 and CDR2: SQVTM, ANQGSEA. Between the trimmed V and J ends, which lost 3 bases and 3 bases, there was a span of 14 bases. The CDR3 is CSVDGSGPDTEAFF. DNA of the CDR3: TGCAGCGTTGACGGGTCTGGTCCAGACACTGAAGCTTTCTTT.

J is TRBJ2-1 and V is TRBV19; D possibly matches TRBD1 or TRBD2 (6 bases each). Germline CDR1 is LNHDA and CDR2 is SQIVND (reference sequence). CDR3 size: 17 residues. The V gene lost 0 bases and the J gene lost 5 bases, with 17 bases spanning the gap. Here the CDR3 DNA reads TGTGCCAGTAGTATAGATCTTGGCCGGGGGCGGAACAATGAGCAGTTCTTC. It encodes CASSIDLGRGRNNEQFF.

CDR3 amino acids: CASSLAFFSGNTIYF. CDR3 coding DNA: TGTGCCAGCAGCTTAGCTTTCTTCTCTGGAAACACCATATATTTT. The rearrangement links TRBV11-2 to TRBJ1-3; D not resolved. The CDR3 is 15 residues long. Trimming pared 1 base from V and 0 bases from J, leaving 7 bases between. Germline lookup yields CDR1 SGHAT and CDR2 FQNNGV.

J is TRBJ1-2 and V is TRBV19; D unresolved. Germline V lookup: CDR1 LNHDA, CDR2 SQIVND (reference sequence). V lost 6 bases to trimming and J lost 5 bases, with 10 bases between them. This CDR3 spans 12 amino acids. The CDR3 coding sequence is TGTGCCAGTAGCGGCAGAGTATATGGCTACACCTTC. It is translated as CASSGRVYGYTF.

J is TRBJ1-2 and V is TRBV13; 7 bases line up with TRBD1. The CDR3 is made up of 13 amino acids. Germline V gene lookup returns CDR1 PRHDT and CDR2 FYEKMQ (reference sequence). The junction had 4 bases not matched to a gene; V was cut back by 5 bases and J by 4 bases. The CDR3 DNA reads as TGTGCCAGCAGCCCCAGGGACAGCTATGGCTACACCTTC. Its translation: CASSPRDSYGYTF. The full variable domain, rest sourced from reference TRBV13 and TRBJ1-2, is AAGVIQSPRHLIKEKRETATLKCYPIPRHDTVYWYQQGPGQDPQFLISFYEKMQSDKGSIPDRFSAQQFSDYHSELNMSSLELGDSALYFCASSPRDSYGYTFGSGTRLTVV.

The chain couples TRBV9 to TRBJ1-1, with 9 bases matching TRBD1. The CDR3 spans 15 residues. J lost 2 bases, V lost 0 bases, and 2 bases had no gene match. Looked up from germline, CDR1 is SGDLS and CDR2 is YYNGEE. The CDR3 bases are TGTGCCAGCAGCGTAGGGGACAGGGAAAACACTGAAGCTTTCTTT. Translated: CASSVGDRENTEAFF. The whole variable domain, filled in from reference TRBV9 and TRBJ1-1, reads DSGVTQTPKHLITATGQRVTLRCSPRSGDLSVYWYQQSLDQGLQFLIQYYNGEERAKGNILERFSAQQFPDLHSELNLSSLELGDSALYFCASSVGDRENTEAFFGQGTRLTVV.

This clone appeared a single time. V is TRBV20-1 and J is TRBJ2-1, with D possibly TRBD1 on 6 matching bases. The ends were cut back, 6 bases at V and 12 bases at J, with 15 bases in the middle. CDR1 DFQATT and CDR2 SNEGSKA come from the germline V gene (reference sequence). This CDR3 is 11 amino acids long. The CDR3 nucleotides read TGCAGTGCCAGTTCCGAGACAGGGCAGTTCTTC. As protein: CSASSETGQFF.

The chain joins TRBV19 to TRBJ2-2; tentative D call: TRBD2 (6 bases). This CDR3 comprises 14 residues. Germline assignment: CDR1 LNHDA and CDR2 SQIVND (reference sequence). Deletions cut 3 bases from V and 5 bases from J, with 10 bases between. CDR3 nucleotide sequence: TGTGCCAGTAGTATCGGGGGAGGTACCGGGGAGCTGTTTTTT. Translated, it gives CASSIGGGTGELFF.

For this clone: Other DNA sequences in the same sample also yield this CDR3. The V call is TRBV5-4, the J call TRBJ2-3, with a tentative D call TRBD2 (7 bases). The ends were cut back, 0 bases at V and 2 bases at J, with 10 bases in the middle. The CDR3 contains 15 residues. Germline V gene lookup returns CDR1 SGHNT and CDR2 YYREEE (reference sequence). CDR3 DNA: TGTGCCAGCAGCTTGGGAGGGGGGGTCACAGATACGCAGTATTTT. Amino acid sequence: CASSLGGGVTDTQYF.

The chain uses TRBV3-1 (or the pseudogene TRBV3-2) and TRBJ1-3; a possible D gene is TRBD1 (5 bases). Germline lookup yields CDR1 LGHDT and CDR2 YNNKEL (reference sequence). The V end was cut by 3 bases, the J end by 4 bases, with 7 bases between. The length of the CDR3 is 13 residues. This chain's CDR3 is CASSQGVGNTIYF. The DNA of the CDR3 is TGTGCCAGCAGCCAGGGGGTCGGAAACACCATATATTTT.

The chain recombines TRBV6-2 or TRBV6-3 with TRBJ1-1; 7 bases agree with TRBD1. Germline V gene lookup returns CDR1 MNHEY and CDR2 SVGEGT. Trimming cost V 6 bases and J 3 bases; bases outside gene matches: 7. This CDR3 spans 14 amino acids. The DNA for the CDR3 is TGTGCCAGCAGCAGACAGGGTCCCTACACTGAAGCTTTCTTT. Amino acids: CASSRQGPYTEAFF.

This clone is a singleton in its sample. The chain recombines TRBV3-1 (or the pseudogene TRBV3-2) with TRBJ2-1, with D possibly being TRBD1 (5 bases). CDR1 and CDR2 (germline): LGHDT, YNNKEL (reference sequence). The V and J ends lost 3 bases and 9 bases respectively, with 9 bases between them. The CDR3 is 12 amino acids. CDR3 sequence reads: CASSHKGIEQFF. CDR3 in DNA: TGTGCCAGCAGCCACAAGGGGATTGAGCAGTTCTTC.

CDR3 in DNA: TGTGCCAGTAGTATAGGGCCAGGGGGCTTTGAAGCTTTCTTT. Translation gives CASSIGPGGFEAFF. The chain uses TRBV19 and TRBJ1-1; 8 bases map to TRBD1. The junction had 5 bases not matched to a gene; V was cut back by 1 base and J by 7 bases. This CDR3 contains 14 residues. CDR1 is LNHDA and CDR2 is SQIVND in the germline V gene (reference sequence).

The CDR3 sequence: CASRAGTGIILWQFF. CDR3 nucleotides: TGCGCCAGCAGAGCCGGGACAGGGATAATTTTGTGGCAGTTCTTC. The chain joins TRBV5-1 to TRBJ2-1; 9 bases align to TRBD1. This CDR3 is 15 amino acids long. Germline loops: CDR1 SGHRS, CDR2 YFSETQ. V dropped 5 bases and J dropped 12; count of bases not matched to a gene: 15. The full variable domain, rest sourced from reference TRBV5-1 and TRBJ2-1, is KAGVTQTPRYLIKTRGQQVTLSCSPISGHRSVSWYQQTPGQGLQFLFEYFSETQRNKGNFPGRFSGRQFSNSRSEMNVSTLELGDSALYLCASRAGTGIILWQFFGPGTRLTVL.

This chain uses TRBV29-1 with TRBJ2-5; unclear D gene. V gave up 4 bases and J gave up 1 base, with 7 bases separating them. The CDR3 has 12 residues. Germline values: CDR1 SQVTM, CDR2 ANQGSEA. The CDR3 DNA is TGCAGCGTTGGACGGAGCCAAGAGACCCAGTACTTC. This encodes CSVGRSQETQYF.

The chain uses TRBV6-1 and TRBJ2-4; TRBD2 matches at 13 bases. Looked up from germline, CDR1 is MNHNS and CDR2 is SASEGT. With 0 bases clipped from V and 8 bases from J, the junction kept 7 bases outside the gene matches. This CDR3 has 17 residues. CDR3 in DNA: TGTGCCAGCAGTGAAGCGCCGACTAGCGGGGGGTGGGACATTCAGTACTTC. Translated, it gives CASSEAPTSGGWDIQYF.

The chain recombines TRBV9 with TRBJ2-2; the D gene is possibly TRBD1 (6 bases). This CDR3 comprises 16 residues. Germline V lookup: CDR1 SGDLS, CDR2 YYNGEE. V shed 0 bases and J shed 0 bases, with 9 bases lying between them. The CDR3 region is CASSVAGGANTGELFF. In nucleotides, the CDR3 is TGTGCCAGCAGCGTAGCTGGGGGCGCGAACACCGGGGAGCTGTTTTTT.

This chain uses TRBV5-1 with TRBJ2-2; D gene ambiguous. V lost 0 bases, J lost 7 bases, and 13 bases lay in between. Germline CDR1 SGHRS, CDR2 YFSETQ. The CDR3 length is 15 residues. Written as DNA, the CDR3 is TGCGCCAGCAGCTTGGCCCCCACGGTTGGCGGGGAGCTGTTTTTT. Amino acids: CASSLAPTVGGELFF.

This chain joins TRBV29-1 and TRBJ1-5; D ambiguous. The germline V gene has CDR1 SQVTM and CDR2 ANQGSEA. The CDR3 runs 14 residues. V was pared by 4 bases and J by 0 bases, with 10 bases between. The CDR3 sequence is CSVGSGDSNQPQHF. The CDR3 nucleotides read TGCAGCGTTGGGAGCGGGGATAGCAATCAGCCCCAGCATTTT.

The CDR3 DNA reads TGTGCCAGCAGTACGACCTCCCGGAGCTCTGGGGCCAACGTCCTGACTTTC. This encodes CASSTTSRSSGANVLTF. V gene TRBV5-4 combines with J gene TRBJ2-6; D is uncertain. This CDR3 is built from 17 residues. Germline CDR1 SGHNT, CDR2 YYREEE (reference sequence). V lost 5 bases and J 0 bases, leaving 15 bases between the germline ends.

This clone was counted a single time. This chain connects TRBV5-1 to TRBJ1-1; D gene ambiguous. Trimming removed 0 bases at V and 5 bases at J, with 11 bases between. The CDR3 totals 14 residues. CDR1 SGHRS and CDR2 YFSETQ come from the germline V gene. The CDR3 reads CASSLDAGTTEAFF. DNA of the CDR3: TGCGCCAGCAGCTTGGATGCGGGAACGACTGAAGCTTTCTTT.

The chain combines TRBV3-1 (or the pseudogene TRBV3-2) with TRBJ1-2, with D unclear. In germline, CDR1 is LGHDT, CDR2 YNNKEL (reference sequence). The V and J ends lost 1 base and 8 bases respectively, with 17 bases between them. The CDR3 is 15 residues long. The CDR3 here is CASSQVWVGNGGYTF. The CDR3, as DNA: TGTGCCAGCAGCCAAGTGTGGGTGGGTAACGGGGGCTACACCTTC.

The chain joins TRBV9 to TRBJ1-1; weak D call: TRBD1 (6 bases). V lost 0 bases and J lost 3, with 15 bases in between. CDR3 length: 16 residues. Germline CDR1 SGDLS, CDR2 YYNGEE. The CDR3 sequence: CASSVAIPGADTEAFF. The CDR3, as DNA: TGTGCCAGCAGCGTAGCTATCCCGGGGGCCGACACTGAAGCTTTCTTT.